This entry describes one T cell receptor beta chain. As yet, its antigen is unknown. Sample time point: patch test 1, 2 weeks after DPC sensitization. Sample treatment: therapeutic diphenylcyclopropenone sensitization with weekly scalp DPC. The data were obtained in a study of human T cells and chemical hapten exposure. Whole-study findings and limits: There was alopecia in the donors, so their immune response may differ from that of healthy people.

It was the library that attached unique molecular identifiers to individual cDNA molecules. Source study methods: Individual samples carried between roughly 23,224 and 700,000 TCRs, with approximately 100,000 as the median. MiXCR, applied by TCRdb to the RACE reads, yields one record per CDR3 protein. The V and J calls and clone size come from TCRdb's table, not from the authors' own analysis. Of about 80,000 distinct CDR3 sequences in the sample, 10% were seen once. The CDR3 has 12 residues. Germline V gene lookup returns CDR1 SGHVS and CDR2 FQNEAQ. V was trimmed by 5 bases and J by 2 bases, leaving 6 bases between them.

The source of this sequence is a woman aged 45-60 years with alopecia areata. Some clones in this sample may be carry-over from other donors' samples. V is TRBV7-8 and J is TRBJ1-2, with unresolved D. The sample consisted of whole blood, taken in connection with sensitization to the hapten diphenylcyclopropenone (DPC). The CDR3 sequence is CASSPSNYGYTF. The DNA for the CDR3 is TGTGCCAGCAGCCCTTCGAACTATGGCTACACCTTC. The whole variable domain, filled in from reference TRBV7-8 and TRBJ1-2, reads GAGVSQSPRYKVAKRGQDVALRCDPISGHVSLFWYQQALGQGPEFLTYFQNEAQLDKSGLPSDRFFAERPEGSVSTLKIQRTQQEDSAVYLCASSPSNYGYTFGSGTRLTVV.